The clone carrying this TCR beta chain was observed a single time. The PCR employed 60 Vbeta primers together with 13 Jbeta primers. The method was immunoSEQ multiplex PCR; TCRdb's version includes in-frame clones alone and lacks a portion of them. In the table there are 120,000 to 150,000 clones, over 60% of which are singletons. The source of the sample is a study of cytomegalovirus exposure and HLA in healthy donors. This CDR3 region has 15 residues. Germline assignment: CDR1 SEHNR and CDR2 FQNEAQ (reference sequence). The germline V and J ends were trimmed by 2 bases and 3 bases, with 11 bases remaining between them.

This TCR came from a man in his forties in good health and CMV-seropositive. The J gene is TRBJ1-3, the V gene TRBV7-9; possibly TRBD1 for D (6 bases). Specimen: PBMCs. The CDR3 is CASSLFAGDGNTIYF. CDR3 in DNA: TGTGCCAGCAGCTTATTCGCAGGGGATGGAAACACCATATATTTT.